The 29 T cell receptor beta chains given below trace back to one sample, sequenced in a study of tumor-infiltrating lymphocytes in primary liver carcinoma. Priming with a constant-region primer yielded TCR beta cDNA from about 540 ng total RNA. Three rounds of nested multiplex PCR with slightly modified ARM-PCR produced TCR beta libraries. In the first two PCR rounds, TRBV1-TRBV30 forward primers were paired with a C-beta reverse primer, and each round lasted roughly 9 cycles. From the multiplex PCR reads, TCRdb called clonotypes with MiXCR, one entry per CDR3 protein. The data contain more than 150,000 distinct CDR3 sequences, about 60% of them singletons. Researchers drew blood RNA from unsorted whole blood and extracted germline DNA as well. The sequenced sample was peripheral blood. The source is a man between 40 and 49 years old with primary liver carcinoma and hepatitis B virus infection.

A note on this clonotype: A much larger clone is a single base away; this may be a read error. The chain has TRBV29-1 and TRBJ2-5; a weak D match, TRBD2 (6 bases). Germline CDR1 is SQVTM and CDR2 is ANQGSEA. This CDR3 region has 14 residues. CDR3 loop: CSVAGGEAQGTQYF. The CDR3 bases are TGCAGCGTGGCTGGTGGGGAGGCCCAAGGGACCCAGTACTTC.

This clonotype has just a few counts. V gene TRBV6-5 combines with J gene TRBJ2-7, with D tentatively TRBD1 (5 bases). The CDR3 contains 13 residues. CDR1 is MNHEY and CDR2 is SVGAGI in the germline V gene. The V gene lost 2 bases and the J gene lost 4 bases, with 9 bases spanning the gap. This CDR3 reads CASSYGAGYEQYF. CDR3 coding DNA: TGTGCCAGCAGTTACGGGGCTGGATACGAGCAGTACTTC.

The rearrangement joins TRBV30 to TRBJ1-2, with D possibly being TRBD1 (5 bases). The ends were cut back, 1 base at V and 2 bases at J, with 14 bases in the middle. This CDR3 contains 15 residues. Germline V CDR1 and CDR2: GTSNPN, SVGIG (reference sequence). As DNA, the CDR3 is TGTGCCTGGAGTGCCTCGGGGGGGAACAACTATGGCTACACCTTC. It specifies CAWSASGGNNYGYTF.

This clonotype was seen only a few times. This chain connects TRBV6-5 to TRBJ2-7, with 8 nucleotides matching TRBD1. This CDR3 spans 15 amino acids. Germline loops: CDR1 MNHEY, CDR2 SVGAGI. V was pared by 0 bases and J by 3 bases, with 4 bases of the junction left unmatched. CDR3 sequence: CASSYSQGAFYEQYF. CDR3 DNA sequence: TGTGCCAGCAGTTACTCCCAGGGGGCCTTCTACGAGCAGTACTTC.

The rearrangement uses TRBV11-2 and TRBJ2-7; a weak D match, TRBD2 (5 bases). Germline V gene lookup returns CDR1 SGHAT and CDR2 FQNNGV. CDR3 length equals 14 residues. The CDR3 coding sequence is TGTGTTAGCAGCTTAGCCGACGGGGCCTACGAGCAGTACTTC. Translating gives CVSSLADGAYEQYF.

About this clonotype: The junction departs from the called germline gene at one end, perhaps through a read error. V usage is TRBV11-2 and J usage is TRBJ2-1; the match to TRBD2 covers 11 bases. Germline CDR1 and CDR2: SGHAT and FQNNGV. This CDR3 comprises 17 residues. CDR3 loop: CASSFYYSGRASNERFF. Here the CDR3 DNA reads TGTGCCAGCAGCTTCTACTATAGCGGGAGGGCCAGTAATGAGCGGTTCTTC.

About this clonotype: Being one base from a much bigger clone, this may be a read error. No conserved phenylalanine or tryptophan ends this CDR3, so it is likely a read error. The CDR3 spells CASSFTLLIAGQTNTGELFS. CDR3 in DNA: TGTGCCAGCAGCTTCACTTTATTGATCGCAGGGCAGACGAACACCGGGGAGCTGTTTTCT. The chain recombines TRBV11-3 with TRBJ2-2; possibly TRBD1 for D (5 bases). CDR1 is SGHNT, CDR2 YENEEA, per germline. This CDR3 has 20 amino acids. V lost 3 bases and J lost 0, with 23 bases in between.

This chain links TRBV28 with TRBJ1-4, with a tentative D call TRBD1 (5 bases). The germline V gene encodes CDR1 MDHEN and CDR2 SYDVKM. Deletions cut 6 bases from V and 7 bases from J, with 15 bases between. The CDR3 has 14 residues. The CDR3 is CASRDQGVSEKLFF. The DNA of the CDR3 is TGTGCCAGCAGAGATCAGGGAGTGAGTGAAAAACTGTTTTTT. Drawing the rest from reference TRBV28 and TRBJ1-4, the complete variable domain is DVKVTQSSRYLVKRTGEKVFLECVQDMDHENMFWYRQDPGLGLRLIYFSYDVKMKEKGDIPEGYSVSREKKERFSLILESASTNQTSMYLCASRDQGVSEKLFFGSGTQLSVL.

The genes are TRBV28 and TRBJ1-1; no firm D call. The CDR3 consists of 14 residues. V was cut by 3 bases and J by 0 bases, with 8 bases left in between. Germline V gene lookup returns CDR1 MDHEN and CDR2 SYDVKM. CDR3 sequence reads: CASSLKGLNTEAFF. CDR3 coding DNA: TGTGCCAGCAGTTTGAAGGGCTTGAACACTGAAGCTTTCTTT.

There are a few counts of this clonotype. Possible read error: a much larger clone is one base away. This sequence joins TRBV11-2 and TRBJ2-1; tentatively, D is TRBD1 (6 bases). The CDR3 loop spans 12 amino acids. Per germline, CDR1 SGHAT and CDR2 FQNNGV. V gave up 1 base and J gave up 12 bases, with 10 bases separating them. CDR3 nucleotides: TGTGCCAGCAGCTTAGTACGAGGGGGGCAGTTCTTC. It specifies CASSLVRGGQFF.

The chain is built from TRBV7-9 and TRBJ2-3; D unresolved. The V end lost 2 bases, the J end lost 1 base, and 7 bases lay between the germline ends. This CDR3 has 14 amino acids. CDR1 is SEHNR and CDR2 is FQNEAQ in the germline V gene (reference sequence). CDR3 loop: CASSLNAGTDTQYF. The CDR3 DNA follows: TGTGCCAGCAGCTTAAATGCGGGCACAGATACGCAGTATTTT. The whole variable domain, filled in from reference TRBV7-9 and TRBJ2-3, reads DTGVSQNPRHKITKRGQNVTFRCDPISEHNRLYWYRQTLGQGPEFLTYFQNEAQLEKSRLLSDRFSAERPKGSFSTLEIQRTEQGDSAMYLCASSLNAGTDTQYFGPGTRLTVL.

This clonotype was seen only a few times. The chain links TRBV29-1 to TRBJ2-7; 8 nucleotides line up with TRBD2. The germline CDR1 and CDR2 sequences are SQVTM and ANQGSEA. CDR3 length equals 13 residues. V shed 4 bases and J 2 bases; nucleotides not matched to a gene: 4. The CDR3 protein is CSVARGGTYEQYF. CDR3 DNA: TGCAGCGTTGCACGGGGGGGAACCTACGAGCAGTACTTC.

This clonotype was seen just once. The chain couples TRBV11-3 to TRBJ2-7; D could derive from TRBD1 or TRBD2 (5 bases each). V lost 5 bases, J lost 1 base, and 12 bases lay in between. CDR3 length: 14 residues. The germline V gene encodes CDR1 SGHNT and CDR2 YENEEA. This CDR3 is CASSPRDQSYEQYF. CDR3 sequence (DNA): TGTGCCAGCAGCCCCCGGGACCAGTCCTACGAGCAGTACTTC.

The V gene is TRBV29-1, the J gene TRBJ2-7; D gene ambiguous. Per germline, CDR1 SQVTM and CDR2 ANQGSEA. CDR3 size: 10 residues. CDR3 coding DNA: TGCGGCGCCGCCTTATACGAGCAGTACTTC. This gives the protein CGAALYEQYF.

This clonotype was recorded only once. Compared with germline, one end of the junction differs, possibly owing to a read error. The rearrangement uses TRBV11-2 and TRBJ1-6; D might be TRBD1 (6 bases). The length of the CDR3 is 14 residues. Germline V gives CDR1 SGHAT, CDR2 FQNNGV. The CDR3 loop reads CASNLRGANSPLHF. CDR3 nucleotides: TGTGCCAGCAACTTACGGGGGGCGAATTCACCACTTCACTTT.

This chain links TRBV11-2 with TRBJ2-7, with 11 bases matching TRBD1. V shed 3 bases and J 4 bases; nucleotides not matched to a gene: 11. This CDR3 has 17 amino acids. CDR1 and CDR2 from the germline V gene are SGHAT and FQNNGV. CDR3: CASSFRTGGANRYEQYF. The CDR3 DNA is TGTGCCAGCAGCTTCCGGACAGGGGGCGCTAACAGATACGAGCAGTACTTC.

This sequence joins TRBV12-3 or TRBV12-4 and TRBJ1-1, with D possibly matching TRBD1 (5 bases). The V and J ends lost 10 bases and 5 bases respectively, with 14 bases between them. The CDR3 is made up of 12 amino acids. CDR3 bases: TGTGCCACCAGGTGGGGGGAGACTGAAGCTTTCTTT. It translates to CATRWGETEAFF.

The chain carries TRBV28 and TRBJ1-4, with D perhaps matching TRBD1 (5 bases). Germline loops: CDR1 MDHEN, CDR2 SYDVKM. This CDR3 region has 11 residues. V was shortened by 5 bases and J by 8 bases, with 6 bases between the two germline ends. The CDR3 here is CASSRTEKLFF. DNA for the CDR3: TGTGCCAGCAGTCGGACAGAAAAACTGTTTTTT.

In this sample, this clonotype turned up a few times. CDR3 loop: CASAAFRGETQYF. The CDR3 coding sequence is TGTGCCAGCGCGGCCTTCAGGGGCGAGACCCAGTACTTC. J is TRBJ2-5 and V is TRBV6-1; maybe TRBD1 (6 bases). Trimming pared 8 bases from V and 5 bases from J, leaving 15 bases between. CDR3 length equals 13 residues. From germline, CDR1 is MNHNS and CDR2 SASEGT.

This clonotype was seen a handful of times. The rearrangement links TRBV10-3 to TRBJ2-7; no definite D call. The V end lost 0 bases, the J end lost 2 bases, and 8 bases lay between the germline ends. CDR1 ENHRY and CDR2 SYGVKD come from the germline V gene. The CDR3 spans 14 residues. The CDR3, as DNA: TGTGCCATCAGTGAGTCGCAACCAACCTACGAGCAGTACTTC. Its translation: CAISESQPTYEQYF.

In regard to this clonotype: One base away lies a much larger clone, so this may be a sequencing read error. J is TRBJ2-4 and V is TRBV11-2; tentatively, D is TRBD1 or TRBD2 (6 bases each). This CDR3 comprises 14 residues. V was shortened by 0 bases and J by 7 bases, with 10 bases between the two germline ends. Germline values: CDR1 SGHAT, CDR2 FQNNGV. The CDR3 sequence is CASSLERGANIQYF. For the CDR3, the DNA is TGTGCCAGCAGCTTAGAAAGGGGGGCGAACATTCAGTACTTC.

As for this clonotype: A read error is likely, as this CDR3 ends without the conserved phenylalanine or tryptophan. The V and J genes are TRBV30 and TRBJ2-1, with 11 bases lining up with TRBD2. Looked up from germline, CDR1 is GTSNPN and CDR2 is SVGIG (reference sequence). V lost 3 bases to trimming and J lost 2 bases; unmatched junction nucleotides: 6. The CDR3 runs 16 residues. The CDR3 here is CAWSPTGLAAYNEQFY. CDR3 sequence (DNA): TGTGCCTGGAGCCCGACGGGACTAGCGGCCTACAATGAGCAGTTCTAC.

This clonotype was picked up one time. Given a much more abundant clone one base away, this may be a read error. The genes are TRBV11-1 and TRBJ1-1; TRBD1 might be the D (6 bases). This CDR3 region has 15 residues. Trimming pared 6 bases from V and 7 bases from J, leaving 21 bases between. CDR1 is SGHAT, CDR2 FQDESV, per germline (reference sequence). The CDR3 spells CASREGQGSDIEAFF. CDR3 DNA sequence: TGTGCCAGCAGGGAGGGTCAGGGGTCCGACATTGAAGCTTTCTTT.

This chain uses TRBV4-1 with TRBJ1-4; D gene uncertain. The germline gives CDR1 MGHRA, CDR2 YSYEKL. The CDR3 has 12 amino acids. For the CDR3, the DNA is TGCGCTAGTAGCCAAGATTGGAAAAAACTGTTTTTT. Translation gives CASSQDWKKLFF.

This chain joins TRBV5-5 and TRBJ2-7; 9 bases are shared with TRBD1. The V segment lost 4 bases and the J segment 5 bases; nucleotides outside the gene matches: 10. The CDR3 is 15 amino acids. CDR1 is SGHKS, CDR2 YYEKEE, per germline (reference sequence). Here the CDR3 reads CASSANTGGWDEQYF. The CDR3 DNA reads TGTGCCAGCAGCGCCAACACAGGGGGCTGGGACGAGCAGTACTTC.

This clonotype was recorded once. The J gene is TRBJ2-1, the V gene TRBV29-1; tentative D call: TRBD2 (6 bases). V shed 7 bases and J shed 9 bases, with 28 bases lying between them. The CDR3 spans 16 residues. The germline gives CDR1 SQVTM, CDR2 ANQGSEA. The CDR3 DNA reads TGCAGCGCCGCCGGGACCCACTTTAGGCCAGCGGGTGAGCAGTTCTTC. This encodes CSAAGTHFRPAGEQFF.

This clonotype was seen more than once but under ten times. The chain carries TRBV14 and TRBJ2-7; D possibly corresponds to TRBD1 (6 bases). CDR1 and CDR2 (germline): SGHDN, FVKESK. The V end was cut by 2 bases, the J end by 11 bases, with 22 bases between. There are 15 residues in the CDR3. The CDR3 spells CASSQQKGGEGPKYF. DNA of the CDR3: TGTGCCAGCAGCCAACAAAAAGGGGGAGAGGGCCCGAAGTACTTC.

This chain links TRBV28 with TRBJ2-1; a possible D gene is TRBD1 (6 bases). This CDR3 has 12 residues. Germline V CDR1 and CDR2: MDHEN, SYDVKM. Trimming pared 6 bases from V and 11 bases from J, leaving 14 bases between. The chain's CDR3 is CASRTGLNQQFF. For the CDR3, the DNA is TGTGCCAGCAGGACAGGATTAAATCAGCAGTTCTTC.

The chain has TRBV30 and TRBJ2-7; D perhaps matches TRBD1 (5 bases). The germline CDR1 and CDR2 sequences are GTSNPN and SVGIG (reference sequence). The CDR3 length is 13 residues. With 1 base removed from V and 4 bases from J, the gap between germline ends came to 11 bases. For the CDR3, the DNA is TGTGCCTGGAGTGAGGGGTCTCGTTACGAGCAGTACTTC. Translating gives CAWSEGSRYEQYF.